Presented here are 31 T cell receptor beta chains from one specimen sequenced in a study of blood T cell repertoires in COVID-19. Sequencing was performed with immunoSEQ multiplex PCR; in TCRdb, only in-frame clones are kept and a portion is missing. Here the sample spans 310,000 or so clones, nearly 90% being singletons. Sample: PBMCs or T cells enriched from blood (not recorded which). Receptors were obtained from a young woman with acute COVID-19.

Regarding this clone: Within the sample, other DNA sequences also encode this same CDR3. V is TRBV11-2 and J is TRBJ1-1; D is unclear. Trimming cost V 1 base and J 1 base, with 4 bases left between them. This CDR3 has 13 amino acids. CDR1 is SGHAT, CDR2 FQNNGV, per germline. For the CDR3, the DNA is TGTGCCAGCAGCTTAGTTAGGAACACTGAAGCTTTCTTT. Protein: CASSLVRNTEAFF.

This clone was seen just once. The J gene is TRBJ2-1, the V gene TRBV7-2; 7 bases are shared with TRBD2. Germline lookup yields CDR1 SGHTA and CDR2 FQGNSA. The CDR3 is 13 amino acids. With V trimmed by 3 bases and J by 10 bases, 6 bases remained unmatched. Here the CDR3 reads CASSFGRPLEQFF. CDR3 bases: TGTGCCAGCAGCTTCGGGAGGCCTTTAGAGCAGTTCTTC.

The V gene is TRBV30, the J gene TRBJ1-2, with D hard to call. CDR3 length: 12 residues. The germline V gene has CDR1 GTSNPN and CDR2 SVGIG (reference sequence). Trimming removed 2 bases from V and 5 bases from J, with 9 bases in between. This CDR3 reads CAWSPLLYGYTF. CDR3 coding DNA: TGTGCCTGGAGTCCACTACTTTATGGCTACACCTTC.

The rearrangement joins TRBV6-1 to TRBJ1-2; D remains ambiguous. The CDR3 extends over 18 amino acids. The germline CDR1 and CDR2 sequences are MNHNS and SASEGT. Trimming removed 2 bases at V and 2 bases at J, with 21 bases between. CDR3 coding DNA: TGTGCCAGCAGTGAAAAAGTATTCGGACTCCCGAGCAACTATGGCTACACCTTC. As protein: CASSEKVFGLPSNYGYTF.

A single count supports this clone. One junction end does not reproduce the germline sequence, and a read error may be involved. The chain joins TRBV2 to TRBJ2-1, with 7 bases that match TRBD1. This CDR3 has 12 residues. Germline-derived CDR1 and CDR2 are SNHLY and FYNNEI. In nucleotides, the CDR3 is TGTGCCAGCAGGGAACAGGGGCCCAAAACGGTCTTC. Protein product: CASREQGPKTVF.

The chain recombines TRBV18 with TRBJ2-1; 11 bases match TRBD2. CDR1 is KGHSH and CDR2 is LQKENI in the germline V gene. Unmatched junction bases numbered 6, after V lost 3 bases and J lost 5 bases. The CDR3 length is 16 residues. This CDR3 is CASSPRSGLADNEQFF. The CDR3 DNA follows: TGTGCCAGCTCACCTAGGTCGGGACTAGCGGACAATGAGCAGTTCTTC.

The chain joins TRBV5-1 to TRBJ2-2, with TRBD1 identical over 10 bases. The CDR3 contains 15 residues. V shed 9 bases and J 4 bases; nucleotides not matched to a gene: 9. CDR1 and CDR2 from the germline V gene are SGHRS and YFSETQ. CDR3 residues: CATAGGTGVTGELFF. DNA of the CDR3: TGCGCCACCGCCGGCGGGACAGGGGTCACCGGGGAGCTGTTTTTT.

The CDR3 here is CASSKDRGGEKLFF. The CDR3 DNA reads TGTGCCAGTAGTAAAGACAGAGGCGGTGAAAAACTGTTTTTT. The chain links TRBV19 to TRBJ1-4; possibly TRBD1 for D (5 bases). The germline CDR1 and CDR2 sequences are LNHDA and SQIVND (reference sequence). This CDR3 has 14 amino acids. Trimming took off 4 bases at V and 7 bases at J, with 13 bases between the two ends.

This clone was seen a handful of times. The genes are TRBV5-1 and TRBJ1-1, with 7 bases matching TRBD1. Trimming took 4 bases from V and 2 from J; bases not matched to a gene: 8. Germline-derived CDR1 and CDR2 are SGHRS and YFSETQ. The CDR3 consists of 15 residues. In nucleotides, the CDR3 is TGCGCCAGCAGCATGGTACAGGGGACAAACACTGAAGCTTTCTTT. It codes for CASSMVQGTNTEAFF. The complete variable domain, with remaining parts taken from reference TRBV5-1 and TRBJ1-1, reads KAGVTQTPRYLIKTRGQQVTLSCSPISGHRSVSWYQQTPGQGLQFLFEYFSETQRNKGNFPGRFSGRQFSNSRSEMNVSTLELGDSALYLCASSMVQGTNTEAFFGQGTRLTVV.

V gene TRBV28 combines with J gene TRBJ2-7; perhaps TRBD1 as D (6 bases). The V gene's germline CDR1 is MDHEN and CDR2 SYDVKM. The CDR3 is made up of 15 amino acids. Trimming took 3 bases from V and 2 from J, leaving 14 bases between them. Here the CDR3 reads CASSLYRDNTYEQYF. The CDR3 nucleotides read TGTGCCAGCAGTTTGTACCGGGACAACACCTACGAGCAGTACTTC.

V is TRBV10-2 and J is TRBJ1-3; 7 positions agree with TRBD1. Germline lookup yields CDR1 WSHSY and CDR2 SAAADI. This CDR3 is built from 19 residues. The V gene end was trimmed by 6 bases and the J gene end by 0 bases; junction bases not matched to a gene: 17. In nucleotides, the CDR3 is TGCGCCAGCAGAGAACCGATCTTCGGGACAGACAGCTCTGGAAACACCATATATTTT. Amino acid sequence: CASREPIFGTDSSGNTIYF.

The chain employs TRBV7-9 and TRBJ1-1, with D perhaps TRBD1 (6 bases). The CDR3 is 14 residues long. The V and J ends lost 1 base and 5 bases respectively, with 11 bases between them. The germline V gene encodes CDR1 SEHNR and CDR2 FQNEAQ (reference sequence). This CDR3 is CASSLDRVFTEAFF. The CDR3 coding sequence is TGTGCCAGCAGCTTAGACAGGGTTTTTACTGAAGCTTTCTTT.

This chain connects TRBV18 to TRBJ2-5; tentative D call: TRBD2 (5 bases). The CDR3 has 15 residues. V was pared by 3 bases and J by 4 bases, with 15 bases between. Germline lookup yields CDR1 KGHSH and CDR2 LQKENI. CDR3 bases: TGTGCCAGCTCACCGGGCCGTGCGGGCCGAGAGACCCAGTACTTC. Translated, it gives CASSPGRAGRETQYF.

The CDR3 spells CASSRATGAATEAFF. Here the CDR3 DNA reads TGTGCCAGCAGCCGGGCCACTGGGGCGGCCACTGAAGCTTTCTTT. V usage is TRBV4-2 and J usage is TRBJ1-1; a weak D match, TRBD1 (5 bases). The germline gives CDR1 LGHNA, CDR2 YNFKEQ. This CDR3 is built from 15 residues. The V end lost 4 bases, the J end lost 4 bases, and 16 bases lay between the germline ends.

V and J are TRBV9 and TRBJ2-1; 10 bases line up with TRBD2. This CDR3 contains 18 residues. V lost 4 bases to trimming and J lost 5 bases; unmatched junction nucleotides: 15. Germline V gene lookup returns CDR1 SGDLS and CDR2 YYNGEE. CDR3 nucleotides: TGTGCCAGCAGCCCAACCAGCAAAGCGGGAGGGCCCCACAATGAGCAGTTCTTC. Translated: CASSPTSKAGGPHNEQFF. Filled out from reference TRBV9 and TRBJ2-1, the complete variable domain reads DSGVTQTPKHLITATGQRVTLRCSPRSGDLSVYWYQQSLDQGLQFLIQYYNGEERAKGNILERFSAQQFPDLHSELNLSSLELGDSALYFCASSPTSKAGGPHNEQFFGPGTRLTVL.

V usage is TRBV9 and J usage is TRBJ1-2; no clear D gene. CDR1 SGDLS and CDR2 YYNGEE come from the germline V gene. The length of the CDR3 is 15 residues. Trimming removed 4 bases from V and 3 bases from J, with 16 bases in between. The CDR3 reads CASSPTSRVHYGYTF. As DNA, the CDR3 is TGTGCCAGCAGCCCCACTTCCCGGGTCCACTATGGCTACACCTTC.

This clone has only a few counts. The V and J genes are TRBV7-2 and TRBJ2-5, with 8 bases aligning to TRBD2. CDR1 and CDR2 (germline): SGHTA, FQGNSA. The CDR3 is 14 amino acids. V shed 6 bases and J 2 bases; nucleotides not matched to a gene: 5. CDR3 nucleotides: TGTGCCAGCAGACTTGCGGGAGGACAAGAGACCCAGTACTTC. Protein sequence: CASRLAGGQETQYF.

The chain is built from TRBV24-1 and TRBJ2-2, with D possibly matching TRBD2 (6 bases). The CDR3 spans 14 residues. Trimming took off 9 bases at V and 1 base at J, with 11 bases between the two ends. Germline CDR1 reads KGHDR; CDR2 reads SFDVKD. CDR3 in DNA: TGTGCCACCGGAGGGACTGAGAACACCGGGGAGCTGTTTTTT. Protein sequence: CATGGTENTGELFF.

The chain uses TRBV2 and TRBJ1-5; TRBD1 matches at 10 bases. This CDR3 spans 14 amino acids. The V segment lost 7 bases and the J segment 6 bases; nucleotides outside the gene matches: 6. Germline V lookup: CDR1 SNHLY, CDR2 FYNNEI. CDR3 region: CASTRDRGSQPQHF. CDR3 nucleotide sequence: TGTGCCAGCACTCGGGACAGGGGAAGTCAGCCCCAGCATTTT.

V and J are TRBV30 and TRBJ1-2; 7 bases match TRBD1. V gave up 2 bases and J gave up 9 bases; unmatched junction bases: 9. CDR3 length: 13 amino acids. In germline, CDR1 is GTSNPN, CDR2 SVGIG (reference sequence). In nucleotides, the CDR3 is TGTGCCTGGAGTTCGGGACAGAGTGTTAGCTACACCTTC. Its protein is CAWSSGQSVSYTF.

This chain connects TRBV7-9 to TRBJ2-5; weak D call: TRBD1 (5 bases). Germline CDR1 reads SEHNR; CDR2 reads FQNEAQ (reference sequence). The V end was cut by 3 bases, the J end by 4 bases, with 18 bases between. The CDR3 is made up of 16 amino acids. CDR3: CASSLSLGPLPETQYF. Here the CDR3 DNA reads TGTGCCAGCAGCTTGAGTTTGGGGCCCCTCCCAGAGACCCAGTACTTC.

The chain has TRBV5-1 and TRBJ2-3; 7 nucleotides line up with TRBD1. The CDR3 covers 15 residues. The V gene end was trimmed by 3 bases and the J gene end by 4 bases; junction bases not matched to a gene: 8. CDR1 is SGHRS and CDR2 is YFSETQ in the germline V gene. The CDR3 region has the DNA TGCGCCAGCAGCTCCCAGGGGGTCGGTGCAGATACGCAGTATTTT. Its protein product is CASSSQGVGADTQYF.

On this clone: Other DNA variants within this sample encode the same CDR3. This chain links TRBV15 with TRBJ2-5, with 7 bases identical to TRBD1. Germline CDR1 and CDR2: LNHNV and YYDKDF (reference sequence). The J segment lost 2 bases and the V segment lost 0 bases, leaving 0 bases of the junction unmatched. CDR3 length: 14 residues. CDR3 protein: CATSRDRGQETQYF. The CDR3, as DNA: TGTGCCACCAGCAGAGACAGGGGGCAAGAGACCCAGTACTTC.

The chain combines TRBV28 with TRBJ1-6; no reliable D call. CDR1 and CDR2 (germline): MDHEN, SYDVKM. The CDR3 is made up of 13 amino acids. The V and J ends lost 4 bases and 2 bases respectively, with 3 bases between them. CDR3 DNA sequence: TGTGCCAGCAGTTACACCTATAATTCACCCCTCCACTTT. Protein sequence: CASSYTYNSPLHF.

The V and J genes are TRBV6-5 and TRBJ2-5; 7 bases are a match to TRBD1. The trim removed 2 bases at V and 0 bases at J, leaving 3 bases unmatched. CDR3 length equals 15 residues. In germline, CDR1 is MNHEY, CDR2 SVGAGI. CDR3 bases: TGTGCCAGCAGTTACGGACAGGCCTACCAAGAGACCCAGTACTTC. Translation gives CASSYGQAYQETQYF.

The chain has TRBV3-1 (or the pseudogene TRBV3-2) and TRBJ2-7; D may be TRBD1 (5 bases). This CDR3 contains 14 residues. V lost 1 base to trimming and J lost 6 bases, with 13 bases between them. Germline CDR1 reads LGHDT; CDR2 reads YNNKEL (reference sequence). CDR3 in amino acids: CASSQVQGRSEQYF. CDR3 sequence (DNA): TGTGCCAGCAGCCAAGTGCAGGGTAGGTCCGAGCAGTACTTC.

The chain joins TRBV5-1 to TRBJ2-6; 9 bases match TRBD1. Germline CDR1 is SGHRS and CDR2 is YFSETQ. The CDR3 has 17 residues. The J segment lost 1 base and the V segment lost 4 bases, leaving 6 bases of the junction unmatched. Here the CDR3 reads CASSPRDRVSGANVLTF. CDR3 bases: TGCGCCAGCAGCCCCCGGGACAGGGTGTCTGGGGCCAACGTCCTGACTTTC.

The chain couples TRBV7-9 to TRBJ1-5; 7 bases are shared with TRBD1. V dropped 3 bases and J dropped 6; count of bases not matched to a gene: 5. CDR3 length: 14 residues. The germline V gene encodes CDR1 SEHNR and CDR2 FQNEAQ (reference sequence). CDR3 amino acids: CASSFVGQSQPQHF. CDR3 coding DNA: TGTGCCAGCAGCTTCGTGGGACAGAGTCAGCCCCAGCATTTT. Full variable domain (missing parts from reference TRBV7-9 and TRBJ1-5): DTGVSQNPRHKITKRGQNVTFRCDPISEHNRLYWYRQTLGQGPEFLTYFQNEAQLEKSRLLSDRFSAERPKGSFSTLEIQRTEQGDSAMYLCASSFVGQSQPQHFGDGTRLSIL.

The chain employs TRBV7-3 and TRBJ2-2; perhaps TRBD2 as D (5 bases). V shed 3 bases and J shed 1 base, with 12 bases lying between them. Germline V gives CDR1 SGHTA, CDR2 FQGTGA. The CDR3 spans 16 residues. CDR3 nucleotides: TGTGCCAGCAGCTTGCAGGCTAGCCGGAACACCGGGGAGCTGTTTTTT. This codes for CASSLQASRNTGELFF.

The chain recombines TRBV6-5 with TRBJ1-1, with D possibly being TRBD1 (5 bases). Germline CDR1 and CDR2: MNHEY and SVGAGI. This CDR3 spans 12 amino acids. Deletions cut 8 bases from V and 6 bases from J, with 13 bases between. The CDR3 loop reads CASGHLGAEAFF. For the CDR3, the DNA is TGTGCCAGCGGGCATCTAGGGGCTGAAGCTTTCTTT.

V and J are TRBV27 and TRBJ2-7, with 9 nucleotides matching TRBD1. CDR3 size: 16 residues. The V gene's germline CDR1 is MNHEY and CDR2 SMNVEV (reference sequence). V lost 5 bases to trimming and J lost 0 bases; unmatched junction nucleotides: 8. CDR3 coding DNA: TGTGCCAGCAGTCCCCTAGGGACAGGGAGCTCCTACGAGCAGTACTTC. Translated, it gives CASSPLGTGSSYEQYF.